This T cell receptor (beta chain) was identified in a study of blood T cell repertoires in COVID-19 (dated by TCRdb to 2020 to 2022). Notes on the research overall: The collaborator samples originated in the United States, Italy and Spain and spanned the acute and convalescent phases of COVID-19. The prospective study material was composed of cDNA or gDNA derived from T cells, B-cell-depleted T cells, or PBMCs. The dataset comprised deeply sampled blood TCRbeta repertoires from subjects exposed to, actively infected with, or recovered from COVID-19. The repertoires were released in a freely available public database intended as a resource for research on the immune response to SARS-CoV-2. The samples were drawn from the first 160 participants of the ongoing ImmuneRACE study and from 950 to 1,500 subjects provided by 6 global collaborators. Sample metadata almost always included a de-identified subject ID, COVID-19 status, age in years and sex. Where available, HLA class I and class II types were taken from metadata supplied by the sample provider and were not determined by assay-based typing. What the work shows at the level of the full study, not this receptor alone: How much clinical and demographic metadata was included differed by source and by participant, and the metadata was provided uncurated.

The junction shows trimming of 1 base on V and 6 bases on J, plus 10 bases between the germline ends. Including cysteine and phenylalanine, the CDR3 has 14 amino acids. Only CDR3 DNA is held: 42 bases, read in frame from base 1. Based on the germline V gene, the CDR1 and CDR2 sequences are SGHNT and YENEEA. The collaborating institutions used their own protocols to collect whole blood in K2EDTA tubes. For TCRbeta analysis, collaborators shipped samples in one of three forms: frozen whole blood, isolated PBMCs, or DNA extracted from either of those sample types. As for this clone: Which antigen it targets is not known. Nothing much larger sits one base from this clone, and base qualities are not available.

TCRbeta CDR3 regions were amplified from genomic DNA by means of the immunoSEQ Assay, a bias-controlled multiplex PCR. The authors processed their data as follows. The number of nucleated cells in each sample was estimated from the amplification of reference gene primers within the assay. To quantify the absolute abundance of each unique TCRbeta CDR3 rearrangement, sequence reads were collapsed and filtered. Productive Simpson clonality was computed per sample as the square root of Simpson's diversity index over productive rearrangements. Not all clones reach the TCRdb copy of this immuneACCESS table, which keeps in-frame sequences only. Checked studies attribute under half of the gap to unresolved V genes and leave the rest unexplained. V, J and clone size were drawn from that table, and D and trimming were deduced from the DNA. The sample records 90,000 to 120,000 clones, about 85% of which are singletons. The ten most abundant clones make up just over 4% of the sample.

The rearranged segments are TRBV11-3 and TRBJ1-5, and perhaps TRBD1 as D gene, on 6 matching bases. Sequenced sample: peripheral blood. This clonotype originated in a woman aged 65 to 85 with acute or convalescent COVID-19. For the CDR3, the sequence is CASSLVKGGQPQHF. The nucleotide sequence reads as follows: TGTGCCAGCAGCTTAGTTAAAGGGGGTCAGCCCCAGCATTTT.